The text below deals with one TCR beta chain. Its antigen is undetermined. The data derive from a study of T cell clonotyping in hematopoietic cell transplantation. Study-level points and caveats: Higher Inverse Simpson Index values in graft donor and pretransplant recipient predicted broader posttransplant TCR diversity.

CDR1 and CDR2 (germline): SQVTM, ANQGSEA. Trimming cost V 6 bases and J 6 bases, with 12 bases left between them. The CDR3 has 12 amino acids. Clones were sequenced by immunoSEQ multiplex PCR, and TCRdb holds only the in-frame ones, with some missing. This table holds approximately 75,000 clones, 94% found once. Sequencing was carried out using peripheral blood mononuclear cells. The source of this sequence is a man aged 50 to 59 in good health. Some clones in this sample may be carry-over from other donors' samples. V gene TRBV29-1 combines with J gene TRBJ2-1, with a tentative D call TRBD1 (5 bases). The CDR3 loop is CSVPDITNEQFF. The CDR3 nucleotides are TGCAGCGTCCCGGACATTACCAATGAGCAGTTCTTC.